A single sample is the source of the 22 T cell receptor beta chains below, sequenced in a study of cytomegalovirus exposure and HLA in healthy donors. 13 Jbeta primers and 60 Vbeta primers were used for the PCR. Using immunoSEQ multiplex PCR, the repertoire was profiled, and TCRdb retains in-frame clones only, with some absent. The sample holds 150,000 to 200,000 clones, 65% to 90% seen once. Material: PBMCs. Receptor source: a woman aged 45-65 years in good health and CMV-seronegative.

The chain couples TRBV6-5 to TRBJ1-6; D is unclear. The CDR3 is 16 amino acids. Trimming removed 0 bases from V and 5 bases from J, with 11 bases in between. Per the germline V gene, CDR1 is MNHEY and CDR2 is SVGAGI. This chain's CDR3 is CASSYSTTHNNSPLHF. DNA for the CDR3: TGTGCCAGCAGTTACTCGACAACACACAATAATTCACCCCTCCACTTT.

In its sample, this clone was seen a few times. At one boundary the junction diverges from the germline segment, which might be a read error. The rearrangement uses TRBV7-9 and TRBJ1-4, with 9 bases matching TRBD1. The CDR3 covers 16 residues. Per germline, CDR1 SEHNR and CDR2 FQNEAQ (reference sequence). The DNA of the CDR3 is TGTTCCAGCAGCTTACGGTCGACAGGGGGAAGTGAAAAACTGTTTTTT. This translates into CSSSLRSTGGSEKLFF.

The chain recombines TRBV10-2 with TRBJ2-5, with 9 bases that match TRBD2. There are 17 residues in the CDR3. With V trimmed by 3 bases and J by 2 bases, 10 bases remained unmatched. The germline gives CDR1 WSHSY, CDR2 SAAADI. The CDR3 bases are TGCGCCAGCAGTGACCCAGCGGGAGGACCCCCTCAAGAGACCCAGTACTTC. Its protein is CASSDPAGGPPQETQYF.

This clone was found once. This chain links TRBV29-1 with TRBJ2-7, with D tentatively TRBD1 (5 bases). Trimming cost V 7 bases and J 0 bases, with 10 bases left between them. Looked up from germline, CDR1 is SQVTM and CDR2 is ANQGSEA. The CDR3 is made up of 12 amino acids. The CDR3, as DNA: TGCAGCGCGAGACAGAGCTCCTACGAGCAGTACTTC. Protein: CSARQSSYEQYF.

V usage is TRBV7-2 and J usage is TRBJ1-2, with D possibly TRBD1 on 5 matching bases. This CDR3 is 11 amino acids long. Germline CDR1 is SGHTA and CDR2 is FQGNSA. V lost 5 bases and J lost 7, with 8 bases in between. DNA for the CDR3: TGTGCCAGCAGCGGTGGGGCTGGCTACACCTTC. This translates into CASSGGAGYTF.

This chain connects TRBV21-1 to TRBJ2-5; the D segment call TRBD2 is taken from the table without a DNA check. TRBV21-1 is marked as a pseudogene. There are 16 residues in the CDR3. The chain's CDR3 is CASSKLDFQYQETQYF. Here the CDR3 DNA reads TGTGCCAGCAGCAAACTCGACTTCCAGTACCAAGAGACCCAGTACTTC.

This chain uses TRBV7-9 with TRBJ2-7, with D tentatively TRBD1 (5 bases). V gave up 5 bases and J gave up 2 bases, with 22 bases separating them. Per the germline V gene, CDR1 is SEHNR and CDR2 is FQNEAQ (reference sequence). The CDR3 runs to 17 residues. The CDR3 nucleotides are TGTGCCAGCAGCCCTGACACGGGCAACAGGAGTCCCTACGAGCAGTACTTC. Amino acids: CASSPDTGNRSPYEQYF.

V gene TRBV29-1 combines with J gene TRBJ2-1, with 12 bases lining up with TRBD2. Trimming at V came to 3 bases and at J to 1 base, leaving 4 bases not matched to a gene. CDR1 SQVTM and CDR2 ANQGSEA come from the germline V gene. This CDR3 spans 16 amino acids. The CDR3 spells CSVEETSGGSYNEQFF. The CDR3 DNA reads TGCAGCGTTGAGGAGACTAGCGGGGGTTCCTACAATGAGCAGTTCTTC.

V usage is TRBV20-1 and J usage is TRBJ1-4, with a possible D match to TRBD1 (6 bases). V was pared by 5 bases and J by 8 bases, with 9 bases between. CDR1 DFQATT and CDR2 SNEGSKA come from the germline V gene (reference sequence). The CDR3 is made up of 11 amino acids. The CDR3 DNA follows: TGCAGTGCTCGGACAGCGGAAAAACTGTTTTTT. As protein: CSARTAEKLFF.

The chain combines TRBV21-1 with TRBJ2-5; the table's D gene call, TRBD2, was not cross checked with the DNA. TRBV21-1 has pseudogene status. This CDR3 is built from 14 residues. The CDR3 DNA is TGTGCCAGCAGCAAAGAGAAGCGCCTTGAGGAGCAGTACTTC. It codes for CASSKEKRLEEQYF.

This CDR3 reads CRAGSDSYEQYF. In nucleotides, the CDR3 is TGTCGAGCAGGCTCGGACTCCTACGAGCAGTACTTC. The chain couples TRBV28 to TRBJ2-7, with no clear D. The CDR3 is 12 residues long. The germline V gene has CDR1 MDHEN and CDR2 SYDVKM. Filled out from reference TRBV28 and TRBJ2-7, the complete variable domain reads DVKVTQSSRYLVKRTGEKVFLECVQDMDHENMFWYRQDPGLGLRLIYFSYDVKMKEKGDIPEGYSVSREKKERFSLILESASTNQTSMYLCRAGSDSYEQYFGPGTRLTVT.

The chain joins TRBV27 to TRBJ1-2, with 10 bases that match TRBD1. The CDR3 has 15 amino acids. The germline V gene has CDR1 MNHEY and CDR2 SMNVEV (reference sequence). Trimming at V came to 4 bases and at J to 4 bases, leaving 6 bases not matched to a gene. The CDR3 spells CASSSGQGKIYGYTF. CDR3 DNA sequence: TGTGCCAGCAGTTCGGGACAGGGGAAAATCTATGGCTACACCTTC.

This clone was observed a handful of times. The chain recombines TRBV5-1 with TRBJ2-3; TRBD2 aligns across 9 bases. This CDR3 has 16 residues. With 1 base clipped from V and 4 bases from J, the junction kept 7 bases outside the gene matches. Germline CDR1 and CDR2: SGHRS and YFSETQ. This CDR3 reads CASSLMGAGGADTQYF. As DNA, the CDR3 is TGCGCCAGCAGCTTGATGGGAGCGGGAGGCGCAGATACGCAGTATTTT.

V gene TRBV30 combines with J gene TRBJ2-1; 10 bases map to TRBD2. In germline, CDR1 is GTSNPN, CDR2 SVGIG (reference sequence). The CDR3 spans 13 residues. The ends lost 8 bases at V and 9 bases at J; junction bases unmatched: 10. The CDR3 loop reads CAEVLAGDAEQFF. CDR3 sequence (DNA): TGTGCCGAGGTGCTAGCGGGAGATGCTGAGCAGTTCTTC.

This clone was observed a few times. The J gene is TRBJ2-6, the V gene TRBV5-1; the D is unclear. The germline V and J ends were trimmed by 4 bases and 0 bases, with 8 bases remaining between them. The germline V gene encodes CDR1 SGHRS and CDR2 YFSETQ. This CDR3 contains 15 residues. The CDR3 is CASSPFPSGANVLTF. Written as DNA, the CDR3 is TGCGCCAGCAGCCCATTCCCCTCTGGGGCCAACGTCCTGACTTTC.

V is TRBV5-1 and J is TRBJ2-7; 11 bases agree with TRBD2. The CDR3 extends over 16 amino acids. Losses at the gene ends were 0 bases for V and 0 bases for J; bases not matched to a gene: 2. Germline V lookup: CDR1 SGHRS, CDR2 YFSETQ. CDR3 loop: CASSLASGRYSYEQYF. The CDR3 coding sequence is TGCGCCAGCAGCTTGGCTAGCGGGAGGTACTCCTACGAGCAGTACTTC.

The V call is TRBV5-5, the J call TRBJ1-5; 8 nucleotides agree with TRBD1. Germline CDR1 SGHKS, CDR2 YYEKEE (reference sequence). The CDR3 has 15 residues. The V and J ends lost 3 bases and 7 bases, in that order; junction bases with no gene match: 9. The CDR3 nucleotides read TGTGCCAGCAGCTGGGGAGCAGGGGGCGGCCAGCCCCAGCATTTT. Protein: CASSWGAGGGQPQHF.

The chain joins TRBV10-3 to TRBJ1-2; possible D gene TRBD1, 5 bases. Trimming cost V 2 bases and J 4 bases, with 11 bases left between them. The CDR3 is 14 residues long. Germline loops: CDR1 ENHRY, CDR2 SYGVKD. The CDR3 here is CAISEGRGSYGYTF. CDR3 sequence (DNA): TGTGCCATCAGTGAGGGAAGGGGATCCTATGGCTACACCTTC.

With respect to this clone: At one end, the junction sequence differs from germline, possibly due to a read error. The sample contains more than one DNA sequence encoding this CDR3. The chain recombines TRBV5-1 with TRBJ2-2, with D hard to call. This CDR3 is built from 15 residues. From germline, CDR1 is SGHRS and CDR2 YFSETQ. The CDR3 is CASSWRDLFAGELFF. In DNA, the CDR3 is TGTGCCAGCAGCTGGAGAGACCTCTTCGCCGGGGAGCTGTTTTTT.

The chain carries TRBV27 and TRBJ2-1; 9 nucleotides align to TRBD1. There are 15 residues in the CDR3. Trimming at V came to 6 bases and at J to 4 bases, leaving 7 bases not matched to a gene. Germline V gene data show CDR1 as MNHEY and CDR2 as SMNVEV (reference sequence). The CDR3 DNA sequence: TGTGCCAGCAGGATGGGACAGGGAGAGTACAATGAGCAGTTCTTC. It is translated as CASRMGQGEYNEQFF.

This clone has only one observation. This CDR3 is CASSPQADNEQFF. The DNA for the CDR3 is TGTGCCAGCAGCCCCCAGGCCGACAATGAGCAGTTCTTC. This chain links TRBV6-5 with TRBJ2-1, with D unclear. The V gene's germline CDR1 is MNHEY and CDR2 SVGAGI. Trimming shortened V by 6 bases and J by 5 bases, and 11 bases separated the two germline ends. This CDR3 is 13 amino acids long.

Of note for this clone: This likely traces to a read error, being one base from a far larger clone. Additional DNA sequences in this sample encode the identical CDR3. V gene TRBV7-9 combines with J gene TRBJ1-3; D is unresolved. The CDR3 runs 16 residues. Per germline, CDR1 SEHNR and CDR2 FQNEAQ (reference sequence). The CDR3 reads CASSSSSAGSGNTIYF. The CDR3 DNA sequence: TGTGCCAGCAGCTCCAGTTCCGCGGGTTCTGGCAACACCATATATTTT.